Presented here are 9 T cell receptor beta chains from one specimen sequenced in a study of cytomegalovirus exposure and HLA in healthy donors. Both 60 Vbeta primers and 13 Jbeta primers went into the PCR. Sequenced by immunoSEQ multiplex PCR; TCRdb stores in-frame clones only, minus some. The sample includes fewer than 250,000 clones, over 80% of them seen just once. Sequencing was carried out using PBMCs. The source of these receptors is a man aged 30 to 39 in good health and CMV-seronegative.

This CDR3 is CASRARQFSSYNEQFF. CDR3 nucleotide sequence: TGTGCCAGCAGGGCTCGACAGTTCAGCTCCTACAATGAGCAGTTCTTC. This chain connects TRBV5-4 to TRBJ2-1, with TRBD1 as a possible D gene (5 bases). Trimming took off 5 bases at V and 0 bases at J, with 15 bases between the two ends. Germline CDR1 is SGHNT and CDR2 is YYREEE (reference sequence). This CDR3 is built from 16 residues.

The CDR3 here is CASSLVQGSHNEQFF. The CDR3 DNA reads as TGCGCCAGCAGCTTGGTACAGGGCTCTCACAATGAGCAGTTCTTC. V is TRBV5-1 and J is TRBJ2-1; possible D gene TRBD1, 6 bases. Trimming cost V 0 bases and J 5 bases, with 12 bases left between them. Germline values: CDR1 SGHRS, CDR2 YFSETQ. There are 15 residues in the CDR3.

The J gene is TRBJ2-1, the V gene TRBV7-9; 9 nucleotides match TRBD1. V shed 6 bases and J 0 bases; nucleotides not matched to a gene: 9. CDR1 SEHNR and CDR2 FQNEAQ come from the germline V gene (reference sequence). This CDR3 comprises 17 residues. The CDR3 spells CASRRGTGTGSYNEQFF. DNA of the CDR3: TGTGCCAGCAGGAGAGGGACAGGGACCGGCTCCTACAATGAGCAGTTCTTC.

This rearrangement joins TRBV28 to TRBJ2-3; D uncertain. Trimming took off 6 bases at V and 1 base at J, with 17 bases between the two ends. The CDR3 extends over 16 amino acids. Germline V CDR1 and CDR2: MDHEN, SYDVKM. The CDR3 protein is CASRIQTGVGTDTQYF. The CDR3 DNA sequence: TGTGCCAGCAGGATTCAGACGGGTGTCGGCACAGATACGCAGTATTTT.

The CDR3 bases are TGTGCCAGCAGCTTCGCCGGGACATCGGGGCGGGAGACCCAGTACTTC. The encoded protein is CASSFAGTSGRETQYF. The chain combines TRBV7-2 with TRBJ2-5; perhaps TRBD1 as D (6 bases). V was pared by 3 bases and J by 5 bases, with 19 bases between. The CDR3 runs 16 residues. Looked up from germline, CDR1 is SGHTA and CDR2 is FQGNSA.

The chain has TRBV7-2 and TRBJ2-3; 8 positions agree with TRBD2. The V gene end was trimmed by 5 bases and the J gene end by 1 base; junction bases not matched to a gene: 8. The CDR3 spans 16 residues. The germline CDR1 and CDR2 sequences are SGHTA and FQGNSA. The CDR3 DNA is TGTGCCAGCAGCCCGTTAGCGGGACCTGGCACAGATACGCAGTATTTT. This encodes CASSPLAGPGTDTQYF.

Comments on this clone: Sequence at one end of the junction differs from germline and may be a read error. Additional DNA sequences in this sample encode the identical CDR3. V gene TRBV5-8 combines with J gene TRBJ2-3; TRBD1 matches at 8 bases. The length of the CDR3 is 13 residues. In germline, CDR1 is SGHTS, CDR2 YDEGEE. CDR3 DNA: TGCGCCAGCAGCTTCCCCACCGGGACAGGGCAGTATTTT. As protein: CASSFPTGTGQYF.

This chain connects TRBV30 to TRBJ2-2, with 8 bases lining up with TRBD1. The CDR3 loop spans 15 amino acids. Germline CDR1 is GTSNPN and CDR2 is SVGIG (reference sequence). The V and J ends lost 5 bases and 0 bases, in that order; junction bases with no gene match: 5. The CDR3 is CAWHGQGPNTGELFF. The DNA for the CDR3 is TGTGCCTGGCACGGACAGGGACCGAACACCGGGGAGCTGTTTTTT.

The rearrangement uses TRBV19 and TRBJ1-4, with D maybe TRBD1 (6 bases). Germline V gene lookup returns CDR1 LNHDA and CDR2 SQIVND (reference sequence). CDR3 length: 14 residues. Trimming took off 6 bases at V and 7 bases at J, with 15 bases between the two ends. The CDR3 loop reads CASRLQGTGEKLFF. The DNA of the CDR3 is TGTGCCAGTAGACTACAGGGAACGGGTGAAAAACTGTTTTTT. The variable domain in full, with the rest retrieved from reference TRBV19 and TRBJ1-4, is DGGITQSPKYLFRKEGQNVTLSCEQNLNHDAMYWYRQDPGQGLRLIYYSQIVNDFQKGDIAEGYSVSREKKESFPLTVTSAQKNPTAFYLCASRLQGTGEKLFFGSGTQLSVL.